This entry concerns a single T cell receptor beta chain. Its specificity is not known. Primed by a sample-barcoded 5' primer and a J-beta primer mix, a second PCR proceeded for 7 to 11 cycles. Through a template-switch adaptor with 12 random nucleotides, each cDNA molecule received a tag. TCRdb re-called the 5' RACE reads through MiXCR, storing one row per CDR3 protein. The sample records 650,000 to 700,000 distinct CDR3 sequences, about 34% being singletons. This sample stems from a study of blood T cells in healthy people across ages. Regarding the study as a whole: As age increased, TCR beta diversity per million T cells fell in a roughly linear fashion. Both naive CD4+ cell counts and diversity were greater in long-lived donors than in aged donors.

Germline V gene sequence: CDR1 DFQATT, CDR2 SNEGSKA (reference sequence). The CDR3 spans 15 residues. The V segment lost 5 bases and the J segment 7 bases; nucleotides outside the gene matches: 13. This sequence was found in a woman aged 80 or older in good health. This chain connects TRBV20-1 to TRBJ2-1; 8 bases are shared with TRBD2. The sample taken for sequencing was blood. The CDR3 loop reads CSASTGTRGVNEQFF. The DNA of the CDR3 is TGCAGTGCTTCAACCGGGACTAGAGGAGTTAATGAGCAGTTCTTC.